These T cell receptor beta chains were read from a single sample in a study of beta chain features in type 1 diabetes. TCRdb's copy holds only in-frame clones and misses some; the assay was immunoSEQ multiplex PCR. The sample holds hundreds of thousands of clones, over 13% seen once. The sequenced material came from naive CD4+ T cells from blood. The receptors were gathered from a man between 18 and 35 years old with type 1 diabetes. Each CDR3 is given with its conserved first and last residue. Fields, in order: J gene, clone size, V gene, D gene, CDR3 DNA, CDR3 protein. D genes are given only for firm matches. Clone size is given for some rows only: seen once, a few or many times, or a class if the clone is expanded.

TRBJ2-2,NA,TRBV5-1,NA,TGCGCCAGCAGCCCGTCCACAGGGAAAAGTGGAGCCGGGGAGCTGTTTTTT,CASSPSTGKSGAGELFF
TRBJ2-2,NA,TRBV2,NA,TGTGCCAGCAGTCAGGACTCGACAAACACCGGGGAGCTGTTTTTT,CASSQDSTNTGELFF
TRBJ2-3,once,TRBV7-7,NA,TGTGCTAGCAGCTTAGGGAAGCCGGGCACAGATACGCAGTATTTT,CASSLGKPGTDTQYF
TRBJ2-7,NA,TRBV28,NA,TGTGCCAGCACCCCTGGGACAACAGCCTACGAGCAGTACTTC,CASTPGTTAYEQYF
TRBJ2-1,NA,TRBV6-5,NA,TGTGCCAGCAGTTCTGAGTTTACCCACAATGAGCAGTTCTTC,CASSSEFTHNEQFF
TRBJ1-2,NA,TRBV23-1,NA,TGCGCCAGCAGTCAATCAGGGGCTGCCCCTAACTATGGCTACACCTTC,CASSQSGAAPNYGYTF
TRBJ1-6,NA,TRBV7-3,NA,TGTGCCAGCAGCTTAACGGGCGGCAGCACCCTCCACTTT,CASSLTGGSTLHF
TRBJ2-2,few,TRBV7-7,NA,TGTGCTAGCAGCTTGGGGGACATCGCGAACACCGGGGAGCTGTTTTTT,CASSLGDIANTGELFF
TRBJ1-1,NA,TRBV14,NA,TGTGCCAGTTCCTATAGTGGGGAGACTGAAGCTTTCTTT,CASSYSGETEAFF
TRBJ1-1,NA,TRBV11-2,NA,TGTGCCAGCAGCTTAGGATTGACCCGGAGGGCTGAAGCTTTCTTT,CASSLGLTRRAEAFF
TRBJ1-1,few,TRBV29-1,NA,TGCAGCGTCGCGAACACTGAAGCTTTCTTT,CSVANTEAFF
TRBJ2-5,NA,TRBV5-1,TRBD2,TGCGCCAGCAGCTTTAGCGGGAGGGAAGAGACCCAGTACTTC,CASSFSGREETQYF
TRBJ1-2,NA,TRBV19,NA,TGTGCCAGTAGTTCCGGACTCTCGGCGGGTACCTTC,CASSSGLSAGTF
TRBJ2-7,few,TRBV25-1,NA,TGTGCCAGCAGTGACGTGGGTGGCCTGTCCTACGAGCAGTACTTC,CASSDVGGLSYEQYF
TRBJ2-2,NA,TRBV5-1,NA,TGCGCCAGCACCTTATCCGGGGAGCTGTTTTTT,CASTLSGELFF
TRBJ2-1,few,TRBV5-4,NA,TGTGCCAGCAGCTTGGCCCGATGGGAGGATGCCGATGAGCAGTTCTTC,CASSLARWEDADEQFF
TRBJ2-2,few,TRBV7-9,TRBD2,TGTGCCAGCAGCTCCAAGAATGCCGGGACTAGCGGGAGCACCGGGGAGCTGTTTTTT,CASSSKNAGTSGSTGELFF
TRBJ2-1,few,TRBV7-3,NA,TGTGCCAGCAGCTTAATGAACAGCCGGGGCAATGAGCAGTTCTTC,CASSLMNSRGNEQFF
TRBJ2-3,few,TRBV6-6,TRBD2,TGTGCCAGCAGTCTTCGGGGGGTGGAGGCTACGCAGTATTTT,CASSLRGVEATQYF
TRBJ2-7,once,TRBV15,NA,TGTGCCACCAGCAGAGATCTAGGACCCGGGTCCGAGCAGTACTTC,CATSRDLGPGSEQYF
TRBJ2-7,NA,TRBV25-1,NA,TGTGCCAGCGGGTGGGGACTGTTATACTTC,CASGWGLLYF
TRBJ1-1,few,TRBV28,NA,TGTGCCAGCAAGGTCAGAAAGGGTTTGTCGTTCTTT,CASKVRKGLSFF
TRBJ2-7,once,TRBV4-3,NA,TGCGCCAGCAGCCAATTCGAGCAAACCTCCTACGAGCAGTACTTC,CASSQFEQTSYEQYF
TRBJ2-3,NA,TRBV6-6,NA,TGTGCCAGCAGTTCAAGTCAGGCGCCTTCGACGCAGTATTTT,CASSSSQAPSTQYF
TRBJ2-2,NA,TRBV7-9,TRBD1,TGTGCCAGCAGCTCCGACAGGGCGCGAGGCACCGGGGAGCTGTTTTTT,CASSSDRARGTGELFF
TRBJ1-1,few,TRBV7-9,NA,TGTGCCAGCAGCTTAGCGGTGGGCTTTGAAGCTTTCTTT,CASSLAVGFEAFF
TRBJ2-1,NA,TRBV11-2,TRBD2,TGTGCCAGCAGCTTAAAGATTGATGGGACTAGCGACAATGAGCAGTTCTTC,CASSLKIDGTSDNEQFF